This T cell receptor beta chain was documented in a study of shared clonotypes between healthy human individuals. The CDR3 has 18 residues. Trimming removed 1 base from V and 8 bases from J; junction bases left unmatched: 10. Per the germline V gene, CDR1 is SGHTA and CDR2 is FQGNSA. Note on this clone: Its antigen is as yet unknown.

A 200 ng quantity of DNA, tens of thousands of T cell genomes, went into the sorted-subset replicate PCRs. Libraries were prepared by immunoSEQ multiplex PCR; TCRdb keeps only in-frame clonotypes and omits some of them. The sample comprises about 1 million clones, around 76% of which are singletons, and approximately 1.5% rests with the top ten. Study findings and constraints: Sampling covered blood only; tissue repertoires likely differ.

This chain links TRBV7-2 with TRBJ1-6, with 11 positions matching TRBD1. This TCR was recovered from a man between 18 and 35 years old in good health. Sequencing was performed on memory CD4+ T cells sorted from blood. Subset: CD45RA-negative fraction. The CDR3 is CASSLVYGTGGRYSPLHF. The DNA for the CDR3 is TGTGCCAGCAGCTTAGTATACGGGACAGGGGGGAGGTATTCACCCCTCCACTTT.